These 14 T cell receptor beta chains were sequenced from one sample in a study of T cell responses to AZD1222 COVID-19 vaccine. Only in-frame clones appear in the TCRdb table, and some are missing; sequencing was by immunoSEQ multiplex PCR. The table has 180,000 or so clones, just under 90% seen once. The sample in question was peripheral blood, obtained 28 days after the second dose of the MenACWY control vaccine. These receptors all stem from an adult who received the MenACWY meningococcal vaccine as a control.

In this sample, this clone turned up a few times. For the CDR3, the DNA is TGCGCCAGCCGTACAGTGGTGAACACTGAAGCTTTCTTT. Its translation: CASRTVVNTEAFF. This chain joins TRBV5-1 and TRBJ1-1; D gene ambiguous. Germline V lookup: CDR1 SGHRS, CDR2 YFSETQ. The V end lost 7 bases, the J end lost 0 bases, and 10 bases lay between the germline ends. The length of the CDR3 is 13 residues. The full variable domain, with the rest looked up from reference TRBV5-1 and TRBJ1-1, is KAGVTQTPRYLIKTRGQQVTLSCSPISGHRSVSWYQQTPGQGLQFLFEYFSETQRNKGNFPGRFSGRQFSNSRSEMNVSTLELGDSALYLCASRTVVNTEAFFGQGTRLTVV.

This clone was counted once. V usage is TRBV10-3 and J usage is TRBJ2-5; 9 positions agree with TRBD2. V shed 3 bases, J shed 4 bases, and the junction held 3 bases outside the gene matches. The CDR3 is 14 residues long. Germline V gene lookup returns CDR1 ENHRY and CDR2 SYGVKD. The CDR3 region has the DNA TGTGCCATCAGTGACGGCGGGAGGGGAGAGACCCAGTACTTC. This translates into CAISDGGRGETQYF.

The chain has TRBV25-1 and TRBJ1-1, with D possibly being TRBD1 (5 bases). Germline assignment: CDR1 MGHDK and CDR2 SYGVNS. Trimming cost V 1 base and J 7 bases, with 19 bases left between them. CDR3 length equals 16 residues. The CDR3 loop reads CASSESIRGRALEAFF. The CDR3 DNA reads TGTGCCAGCAGTGAATCAATCCGGGGCCGGGCCCTTGAAGCTTTCTTT.

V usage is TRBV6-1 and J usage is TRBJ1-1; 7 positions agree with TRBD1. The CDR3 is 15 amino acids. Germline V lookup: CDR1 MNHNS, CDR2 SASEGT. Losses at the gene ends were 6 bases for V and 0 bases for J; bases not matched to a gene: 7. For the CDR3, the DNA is TGTGCCAGCAGACTGGGACAGCCTCTGAACACTGAAGCTTTCTTT. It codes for CASRLGQPLNTEAFF.

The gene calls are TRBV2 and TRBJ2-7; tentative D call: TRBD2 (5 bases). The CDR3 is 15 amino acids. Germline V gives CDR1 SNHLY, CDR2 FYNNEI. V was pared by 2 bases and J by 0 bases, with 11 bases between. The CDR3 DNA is TGTGCCAGCAGTGAACGTGGGAGAAACTCCTACGAGCAGTACTTC. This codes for CASSERGRNSYEQYF.

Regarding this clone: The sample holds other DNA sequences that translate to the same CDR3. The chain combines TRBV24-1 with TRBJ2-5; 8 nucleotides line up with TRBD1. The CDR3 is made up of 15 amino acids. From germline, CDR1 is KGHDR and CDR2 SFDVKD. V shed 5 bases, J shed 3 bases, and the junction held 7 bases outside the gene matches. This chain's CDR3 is CATSASGTGEETQYF. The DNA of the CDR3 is TGTGCCACCAGTGCTTCAGGGACAGGAGAAGAGACCCAGTACTTC.

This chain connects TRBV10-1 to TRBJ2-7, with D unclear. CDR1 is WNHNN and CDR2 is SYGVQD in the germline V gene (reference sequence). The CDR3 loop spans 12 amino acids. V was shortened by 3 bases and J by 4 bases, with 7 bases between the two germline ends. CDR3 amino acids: CASSDRDYEQYF. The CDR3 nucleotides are TGCGCCAGCAGTGACAGAGATTACGAGCAGTACTTC.

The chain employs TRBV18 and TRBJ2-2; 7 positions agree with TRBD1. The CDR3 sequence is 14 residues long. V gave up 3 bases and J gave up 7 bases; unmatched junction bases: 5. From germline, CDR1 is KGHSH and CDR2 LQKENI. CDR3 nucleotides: TGTGCCAGCTCACCGAAGGGGGCCGGCGGGGAGCTGTTTTTT. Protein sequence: CASSPKGAGGELFF.

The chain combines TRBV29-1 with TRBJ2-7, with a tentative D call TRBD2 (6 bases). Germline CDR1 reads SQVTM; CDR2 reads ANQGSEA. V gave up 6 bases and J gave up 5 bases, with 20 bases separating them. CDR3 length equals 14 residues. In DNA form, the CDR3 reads TGCAGCGTCTGGGGGGTAGCAGGTGGCCACGAGCAGTACTTC. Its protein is CSVWGVAGGHEQYF.

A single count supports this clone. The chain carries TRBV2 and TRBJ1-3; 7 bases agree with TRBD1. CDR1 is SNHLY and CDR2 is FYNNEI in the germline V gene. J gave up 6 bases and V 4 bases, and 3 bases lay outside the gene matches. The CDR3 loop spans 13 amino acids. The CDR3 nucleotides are TGTGCCAGCAGTGGGACAGGCCTAAACACCATATATTTT. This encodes CASSGTGLNTIYF.

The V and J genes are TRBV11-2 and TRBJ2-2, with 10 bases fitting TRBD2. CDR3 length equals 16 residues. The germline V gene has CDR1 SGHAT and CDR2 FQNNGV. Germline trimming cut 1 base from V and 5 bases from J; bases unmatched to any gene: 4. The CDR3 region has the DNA TGTGCCAGCAGCTTAGCTGAGACTAGCGGGACCGGGGAGCTGTTTTTT. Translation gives CASSLAETSGTGELFF.

Here the CDR3 reads CASSSGTGPRTANTGELFF. CDR3 bases: TGTGCCAGCAGCTCAGGGACAGGACCTCGGACTGCGAACACCGGGGAGCTGTTTTTT. The chain links TRBV7-8 to TRBJ2-2, with 8 nucleotides matching TRBD1. Germline assignment: CDR1 SGHVS and CDR2 FQNEAQ. V lost 4 bases to trimming and J lost 0 bases; unmatched junction nucleotides: 13. The CDR3 runs 19 residues.

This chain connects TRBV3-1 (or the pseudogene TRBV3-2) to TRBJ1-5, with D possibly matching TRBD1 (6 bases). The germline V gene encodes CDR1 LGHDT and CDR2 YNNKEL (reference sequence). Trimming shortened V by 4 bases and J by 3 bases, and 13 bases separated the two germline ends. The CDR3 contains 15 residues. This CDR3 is CASSLSDRTNQPQHF. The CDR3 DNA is TGTGCCAGCAGCCTCAGCGACAGGACCAATCAGCCCCAGCATTTT.

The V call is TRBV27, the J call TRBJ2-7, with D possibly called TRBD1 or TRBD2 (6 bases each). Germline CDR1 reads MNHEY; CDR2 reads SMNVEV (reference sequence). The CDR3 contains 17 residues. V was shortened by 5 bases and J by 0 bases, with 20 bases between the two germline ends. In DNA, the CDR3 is TGTGCCAGCAGTCTTGGGGGGCCGTATATCTACTCCTACGAGCAGTACTTC. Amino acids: CASSLGGPYIYSYEQYF.